The 19 T cell receptor beta chains below come from one sample, sequenced in a study of shared clonotypes between healthy human individuals. Here immunoSEQ multiplex PCR was the method, and the copy in TCRdb shows in-frame clones only, minus some. This sample yields 2 million to 2.5 million clones, of which around 95% are seen a single time; 0.1% to 0.15% belongs to the top ten. Material: naive CD4+ T cells sorted from blood. Subset reported: CD45RA+ positively selected. These receptors all stem from a man aged 18 to 30 in good health.

V and J are TRBV7-8 and TRBJ2-1; 7 nucleotides line up with TRBD1. This CDR3 region has 19 residues. V shed 1 base, J shed 4 bases, and the junction held 16 bases outside the gene matches. Germline V gives CDR1 SGHVS, CDR2 FQNEAQ. Written as DNA, the CDR3 is TGTGCCAGCAGCTTAGATTTAGGGGGCATTAGCAATCTTTACAATGAGCAGTTCTTC. Translated: CASSLDLGGISNLYNEQFF.

The J gene is TRBJ2-1, the V gene TRBV6-1, with D hard to call. CDR1 MNHNS and CDR2 SASEGT come from the germline V gene. This CDR3 is built from 12 residues. V shed 1 base and J shed 8 bases, with 6 bases lying between them. The CDR3: CASSEGHYEQFF. The CDR3 DNA follows: TGTGCCAGCAGTGAAGGTCATTATGAGCAGTTCTTC.

The chain joins TRBV23-1 to TRBJ1-2; tentatively, D is TRBD1 (5 bases). TRBV23-1 is assigned to the ORF class and has an uncertain function. This CDR3 has 19 residues. V was shortened by 2 bases and J by 4 bases, with 26 bases between the two germline ends. CDR3 amino acids: CASSQPIRETVKPLYGYTF. CDR3 in DNA: TGCGCCAGCAGTCAACCCATCAGGGAGACAGTCAAGCCCCTCTATGGCTACACCTTC.

The gene calls are TRBV25-1 and TRBJ2-3, with TRBD1 matching 7 bases. The CDR3 spans 15 residues. Germline CDR1 and CDR2: MGHDK and SYGVNS. The V and J ends lost 8 bases and 0 bases, in that order; junction bases with no gene match: 8. As DNA, the CDR3 is TGTGCCAGCGCCATGACAGGGCCGAGCACAGATACGCAGTATTTT. It yields the protein CASAMTGPSTDTQYF.

V is TRBV6-1 and J is TRBJ1-5, with 7 bases identical to TRBD1. Germline V gives CDR1 MNHNS, CDR2 SASEGT. The CDR3 runs to 14 residues. V dropped 4 bases and J dropped 5; count of bases not matched to a gene: 5. This chain's CDR3 is CASSVGQADQPQHF. The CDR3 nucleotides read TGTGCCAGCAGTGTTGGACAGGCCGATCAGCCCCAGCATTTT.

The rearrangement uses TRBV29-1 and TRBJ2-7, with TRBD1 matching over 7 bases. The CDR3 extends over 13 amino acids. V gave up 6 bases and J gave up 6 bases; unmatched junction bases: 11. Germline values: CDR1 SQVTM, CDR2 ANQGSEA. This CDR3 is CSVPDREIGEQYF. For the CDR3, the DNA is TGCAGCGTACCCGACAGGGAGATTGGCGAGCAGTACTTC.

The chain recombines TRBV6-5 with TRBJ2-5, with D tentatively TRBD2 (6 bases). There are 15 residues in the CDR3. Germline V gives CDR1 MNHEY, CDR2 SVGAGI. Trimming cost V 6 bases and J 2 bases, with 16 bases left between them. CDR3 in DNA: TGTGCCAGCAGATTAGTAGCGGAGGTACAAGAGACCCAGTACTTC. Translated, it gives CASRLVAEVQETQYF.

V usage is TRBV12-5 and J usage is TRBJ2-3; possible D gene TRBD2, 6 bases. The V gene lost 4 bases and the J gene lost 1 base, with 18 bases spanning the gap. The CDR3 extends over 17 amino acids. CDR1 and CDR2 from the germline V gene are LGHNT and FRNRAP. The CDR3 loop is CASGSPEGRGRTDTQYF. The CDR3 DNA is TGTGCTAGTGGTTCCCCTGAGGGGCGGGGACGCACAGATACGCAGTATTTT. The entire variable domain, with the rest obtained from reference TRBV12-5 and TRBJ2-3, is as follows: DARVTQTPRHKVTEMGQEVTMRCQPILGHNTVFWYRQTMMQGLELLAYFRNRAPLDDSGMPKDRFSAEMPDATLATLKIQPSEPRDSAVYFCASGSPEGRGRTDTQYFGPGTRLTVL.

The V call is TRBV6-1, the J call TRBJ1-1; D possibly corresponds to TRBD1 (5 bases). Germline V CDR1 and CDR2: MNHNS, SASEGT. This CDR3 is 14 amino acids long. Trimming removed 4 bases at V and 3 bases at J, with 12 bases between. The CDR3 DNA reads TGTGCCAGCAGTGCGGGGACGACGGACACTGAAGCTTTCTTT. The encoded protein is CASSAGTTDTEAFF.

V is TRBV10-3 and J is TRBJ2-5; D gene unclear. This CDR3 region has 11 residues. The V gene lost 4 bases and the J gene lost 8 bases, with 8 bases spanning the gap. Germline assignment: CDR1 ENHRY and CDR2 SYGVKD. This CDR3 is CAISVGHTQYF. The DNA for the CDR3 is TGTGCCATCAGTGTAGGCCACACCCAGTACTTC.

This chain joins TRBV14 and TRBJ1-1; D perhaps matches TRBD1 (5 bases). V lost 1 base and J 1 base, leaving 10 bases between the germline ends. CDR3 size: 15 residues. Germline-derived CDR1 and CDR2 are SGHDN and FVKESK. The CDR3 reads CASSQVFTGNTEAFF. The DNA of the CDR3 is TGTGCCAGCAGCCAAGTTTTCACAGGGAACACTGAAGCTTTCTTT.

Only one count was recorded for this clone. This chain connects TRBV21-1 to TRBJ2-1; the table assigns TRBD2, which was not confirmed against the DNA. TRBV21-1 counts as a pseudogene. The length of the CDR3 is 22 residues. The DNA for the CDR3 is TGTGCCAGCAGCAAAGATTGGGGCCCGGGACTAGCGGGCCTGAGCTCCTACAATGAGCAGTTCTTC. Protein product: CASSKDWGPGLAGLSSYNEQFF.

The table lists this clone with a count of one. V gene TRBV4-1 combines with J gene TRBJ2-5; 11 nucleotides line up with TRBD2. Looked up from germline, CDR1 is MGHRA and CDR2 is YSYEKL. The J segment lost 6 bases and the V segment lost 1 base, leaving 4 bases of the junction unmatched. The CDR3 contains 15 residues. CDR3 sequence: CASSQVAGGPKTQYF. In DNA, the CDR3 is TGCGCCAGCAGCCAAGTAGCGGGAGGGCCGAAGACCCAGTACTTC.

The CDR3 reads CAWSVQLRDGYTF. The CDR3 DNA reads TGTGCCTGGAGTGTACAGTTACGAGATGGCTACACCTTC. The chain links TRBV30 to TRBJ1-2; no firm D call. V was shortened by 0 bases and J by 6 bases, with 11 bases between the two germline ends. The germline CDR1 and CDR2 sequences are GTSNPN and SVGIG (reference sequence). This CDR3 has 13 residues.

The chain uses TRBV5-4 and TRBJ2-6, with D tentatively TRBD1 (5 bases). From germline, CDR1 is SGHNT and CDR2 YYREEE (reference sequence). This CDR3 has 16 residues. The germline V and J ends were trimmed by 4 bases and 1 base, with 12 bases remaining between them. The CDR3 DNA follows: TGTGCCAGCAGCACCCGACAGCCGTCTGGGGCCAACGTCCTGACTTTC. Translating gives CASSTRQPSGANVLTF. Complete variable domain (other parts from reference TRBV5-4 and TRBJ2-6): ETGVTQSPTHLIKTRGQQVTLRCSSQSGHNTVSWYQQALGQGPQFIFQYYREEENGRGNFPPRFSGLQFPNYSSELNVNALELDDSALYLCASSTRQPSGANVLTFGAGSRLTVL.

The rearrangement uses TRBV6-6 and TRBJ2-3; D gene uncertain. The V gene's germline CDR1 is MNHNY and CDR2 SVGAGI (reference sequence). CDR3 length: 16 residues. V shed 2 bases and J shed 3 bases, with 15 bases lying between them. The CDR3 sequence: CASSYPSLVLTDTQYF. In DNA, the CDR3 is TGTGCCAGCAGTTACCCAAGCTTGGTCTTGACAGATACGCAGTATTTT.

The CDR3 nucleotides are TGTGCCAGCAGATTCGGGACTAGCGGCTCCTACGAGCAGTACTTC. It specifies CASRFGTSGSYEQYF. J is TRBJ2-7 and V is TRBV27; 11 bases match TRBD2. Germline CDR1 MNHEY, CDR2 SMNVEV (reference sequence). The CDR3 spans 15 residues. The V segment lost 6 bases and the J segment 0 bases; nucleotides outside the gene matches: 4.

The rearrangement uses TRBV10-3 and TRBJ2-3; possibly TRBD1 or TRBD2 for D (6 bases each). Trimming cost V 5 bases and J 1 base, with 13 bases left between them. From germline, CDR1 is ENHRY and CDR2 SYGVKD. The CDR3 covers 15 residues. CDR3 loop: CAISPGAGGTDTQYF. The CDR3 coding sequence is TGTGCCATCAGTCCGGGGGCTGGGGGCACAGATACGCAGTATTTT.

The chain is built from TRBV6-5 and TRBJ1-4, with a weak D call TRBD1 (5 bases). This CDR3 has 15 amino acids. Germline V gene lookup returns CDR1 MNHEY and CDR2 SVGAGI. Trimming took off 1 base at V and 8 bases at J, with 14 bases between the two ends. The CDR3 loop reads CASSYLTGGGEKLFF. The CDR3 region has the DNA TGTGCCAGCAGTTACTTGACGGGTGGGGGAGAAAAACTGTTTTTT.